These 22 T cell receptor beta chains were all obtained from the same sample, sequenced in a study of cytomegalovirus exposure and HLA in healthy donors. The PCR employed 60 Vbeta primers together with 13 Jbeta primers. The table came from immunoSEQ multiplex PCR; TCRdb's copy has only in-frame clones and leaves some out. Of roughly 100,000 clones listed, approximately 64% were seen once; the top ten hold approximately 4.3%. Sequenced: PBMCs. These receptors were collected from a human donor in good health.

V and J are TRBV7-9 and TRBJ2-1; possible D gene TRBD2, 6 bases. V dropped 5 bases and J dropped 0 bases, with 17 bases sitting between them. The CDR3 has 17 residues. The germline gives CDR1 SEHNR, CDR2 FQNEAQ (reference sequence). DNA for the CDR3: TGTGCCAGCAGCCCGACACTAGCTATGAGCTCCTACAATGAGCAGTTCTTC. Residues: CASSPTLAMSSYNEQFF.

The chain uses TRBV5-8 and TRBJ2-7, with TRBD2 matching 11 bases. This CDR3 region has 15 residues. CDR1 and CDR2 (germline): SGHTS, YDEGEE. The V gene end was trimmed by 4 bases and the J gene end by 6 bases; junction bases not matched to a gene: 9. CDR3 sequence: CASSPWLAGGSEQYF. The CDR3 bases are TGTGCCAGCAGCCCGTGGCTAGCGGGAGGATCCGAGCAGTACTTC.

This clone was found a few times. J is TRBJ2-7 and V is TRBV28; TRBD2 agrees at 9 bases. Germline assignment: CDR1 MDHEN and CDR2 SYDVKM. The CDR3 is 15 amino acids. The V gene end was trimmed by 2 bases and the J gene end by 1 base; junction bases not matched to a gene: 3. The CDR3 bases are TGTGCCAGCAGTTTACAACTAGCGGGTTCCTACGAGCAGTACTTC. Its translation is CASSLQLAGSYEQYF.

The gene calls are TRBV11-3 and TRBJ2-2; D may be TRBD2 (6 bases). The CDR3 extends over 15 amino acids. The ends were cut back, 4 bases at V and 0 bases at J, with 9 bases in the middle. Germline assignment: CDR1 SGHNT and CDR2 YENEEA. CDR3 in amino acids: CASSSGGPNTGELFF. The CDR3 DNA sequence: TGTGCCAGCAGCTCTGGAGGGCCGAACACCGGGGAGCTGTTTTTT. Using reference TRBV11-3 and TRBJ2-2 for the parts outside the CDR3, the full variable domain is EAGVVQSPRYKIIEKKQPVAFWCNPISGHNTLYWYLQNLGQGPELLIRYENEEAVDDSQLPKDRFSAERLKGVDSTLKIQPAELGDSAVYLCASSSGGPNTGELFFGEGSRLTVL.

The chain carries TRBV25-1 and TRBJ2-6; D is ambiguous. The CDR3 contains 16 residues. Trimming pared 1 base from V and 4 bases from J, leaving 11 bases between. CDR1 is MGHDK and CDR2 is SYGVNS in the germline V gene. Here the CDR3 reads CASSESDIAGANVLTF. CDR3 coding DNA: TGTGCCAGCAGTGAATCTGACATTGCCGGGGCCAACGTCCTGACTTTC.

The V and J genes are TRBV15 and TRBJ2-2; maybe TRBD2 (6 bases). CDR3 length: 16 residues. Germline CDR1 and CDR2: LNHNV and YYDKDF (reference sequence). Between the trimmed V and J ends, which lost 0 bases and 6 bases, there was a span of 14 bases. CDR3 DNA sequence: TGTGCCACCAGCAGAGAAGGGACTGGCGGGGCCGGGGAGCTGTTTTTT. As protein: CATSREGTGGAGELFF.

This clone was counted a few times. The rearrangement links TRBV29-1 to TRBJ2-1; 12 bases are shared with TRBD2. CDR1 and CDR2 from the germline V gene are SQVTM and ANQGSEA. Trimming at V came to 3 bases and at J to 8 bases, leaving 8 bases not matched to a gene. The CDR3 sequence is 15 residues long. The CDR3 loop reads CSVEATSGSSDEQFF. CDR3 DNA: TGCAGCGTTGAGGCGACTAGCGGGAGTAGCGATGAGCAGTTCTTC.

The rearrangement uses TRBV9 and TRBJ2-3, with D maybe TRBD1 (6 bases). Germline V lookup: CDR1 SGDLS, CDR2 YYNGEE. The germline V and J ends were trimmed by 3 bases and 2 bases, with 19 bases remaining between them. The CDR3 contains 17 residues. CDR3 sequence: CASSERTGHLLTDTQYF. DNA for the CDR3: TGTGCCAGCAGCGAACGAACGGGACACCTGCTCACAGATACGCAGTATTTT.

V gene TRBV27 combines with J gene TRBJ1-1; D gene uncertain. CDR3 length: 16 amino acids. From germline, CDR1 is MNHEY and CDR2 SMNVEV (reference sequence). The V end lost 2 bases, the J end lost 1 base, and 14 bases lay between the germline ends. The CDR3 sequence: CASSLPPRGGNTEAFF. The CDR3 nucleotides read TGTGCCAGCAGTTTACCCCCTCGGGGAGGGAACACTGAAGCTTTCTTT.

The chain couples TRBV30 to TRBJ1-5; 7 bases are a match to TRBD1. This CDR3 contains 13 residues. After removal of 1 base from V and 6 bases from J, the junction contained 3 bases not matched to a gene. Germline-derived CDR1 and CDR2 are GTSNPN and SVGIG (reference sequence). This CDR3 reads CAWSEGTAQPQHF. The CDR3 coding sequence is TGTGCCTGGAGTGAAGGGACAGCTCAGCCCCAGCATTTT.

DNA for the CDR3: TGTGCCAGTAGTATTACCGGGACTAGCGGGATGGGTTCCTACAATGAGCAGTTCTTC. It codes for CASSITGTSGMGSYNEQFF. This rearrangement joins TRBV19 to TRBJ2-1; 13 bases agree with TRBD2. The CDR3 consists of 19 residues. Per germline, CDR1 LNHDA and CDR2 SQIVND (reference sequence). The J segment lost 1 base and the V segment lost 3 bases, leaving 9 bases of the junction unmatched.

CDR3 in amino acids: CASSSSGFKNTGELFF. As DNA, the CDR3 is TGTGCCAGCAGTTCGTCAGGGTTCAAGAACACCGGGGAGCTGTTTTTT. The chain links TRBV6-5 to TRBJ2-2; TRBD1 is a possible D gene (5 bases). V was clipped by 4 bases and J by 1 base, with 13 bases between them. This CDR3 is 16 amino acids long. The germline V gene encodes CDR1 MNHEY and CDR2 SVGAGI.

V usage is TRBV2 and J usage is TRBJ2-7; TRBD2 is a possible D gene (8 bases). The CDR3 runs 17 residues. Per germline, CDR1 SNHLY and CDR2 FYNNEI. Trimming took 10 bases from V and 5 from J, leaving 30 bases between them. CDR3 sequence: CATPPGGGTPLSDEQYF. CDR3 DNA: TGTGCCACACCACCGGGAGGGGGCACCCCTTTATCTGACGAGCAGTACTTC.

The chain employs TRBV2 and TRBJ2-2; 7 bases align to TRBD1. CDR3 size: 16 residues. J gave up 6 bases and V 5 bases, and 12 bases lay outside the gene matches. Germline CDR1 SNHLY, CDR2 FYNNEI. CDR3 protein: CASSWGLTGYAGELFF. CDR3 nucleotide sequence: TGTGCCAGCAGTTGGGGTTTGACAGGGTACGCCGGGGAGCTGTTTTTT.

V gene TRBV11-2 combines with J gene TRBJ2-3; D unresolved. The V gene's germline CDR1 is SGHAT and CDR2 FQNNGV. The CDR3 contains 12 residues. V was pared by 5 bases and J by 6 bases, with 9 bases between. CDR3 sequence reads: CASSTNQDTQYF. The CDR3 region has the DNA TGTGCCAGCAGCACAAACCAGGATACGCAGTATTTT.

J is TRBJ2-7 and V is TRBV4-1; TRBD1 matches 9 bases. The CDR3 has 16 amino acids. Germline V gene lookup returns CDR1 MGHRA and CDR2 YSYEKL. After removal of 1 base from V and 2 bases from J, the junction contained 6 bases not matched to a gene. CDR3 sequence (DNA): TGCGCCAGCAGCCAAGGTAGACAGGGGGGAACCTACGAGCAGTACTTC. Translated, it gives CASSQGRQGGTYEQYF.

The rearrangement uses TRBV28 and TRBJ1-1; tentative D call: TRBD1 (5 bases). Germline V gene data show CDR1 as MDHEN and CDR2 as SYDVKM. This CDR3 comprises 14 residues. Trimming shortened V by 9 bases and J by 1 base, and 15 bases separated the two germline ends. CDR3 loop: CASSTGERNTEAFF. The CDR3 nucleotides read TGTGCCAGTTCCACGGGGGAGAGGAACACTGAAGCTTTCTTT.

This clone was detected a few times. This rearrangement joins TRBV7-9 to TRBJ1-1, with a weak D call TRBD1 (6 bases). CDR1 is SEHNR and CDR2 is FQNEAQ in the germline V gene (reference sequence). CDR3 length: 11 residues. V was pared by 3 bases and J by 7 bases, with 6 bases between. CDR3 in amino acids: CASSLTGEAFF. DNA for the CDR3: TGTGCCAGCAGCTTGACAGGTGAAGCTTTCTTT.

This chain connects TRBV2 to TRBJ2-7, with TRBD1 identical over 9 bases. The CDR3 has 14 amino acids. Germline assignment: CDR1 SNHLY and CDR2 FYNNEI. V dropped 7 bases and J dropped 5; count of bases not matched to a gene: 9. The CDR3 DNA follows: TGTGCCAGCAAATACGCGGACAGGGGTAACGAGCAGTACTTC. Protein sequence: CASKYADRGNEQYF.

In this sample, this clone turned up a few times. V and J are TRBV6-5 and TRBJ1-1, with 8 bases fitting TRBD1. The CDR3 consists of 13 residues. The germline gives CDR1 MNHEY, CDR2 SVGAGI. The V gene end was trimmed by 5 bases and the J gene end by 7 bases; junction bases not matched to a gene: 6. The CDR3 nucleotides read TGTGCCAGCAGTCTGGGGACAGGCCTTGAAGCTTTCTTT. Translation gives CASSLGTGLEAFF.

This chain uses TRBV6-5 with TRBJ2-1; TRBD2 matches at 8 bases. V trimming: 3 bases; J trimming: 4 bases; junction bases outside the gene matches: 5. The CDR3 totals 15 residues. Germline assignment: CDR1 MNHEY and CDR2 SVGAGI. The CDR3 loop is CASSYRTSSYNEQFF. The CDR3 DNA follows: TGTGCCAGCAGTTATCGGACTAGCTCTTACAATGAGCAGTTCTTC.

A remark on this clone: At one end, the junction sequence differs from germline, possibly due to a read error. The chain couples TRBV2 to TRBJ2-4, with 9 bases lining up with TRBD1. CDR1 and CDR2 (germline): SNHLY, FYNNEI. The CDR3 length is 15 residues. The CDR3 region has the DNA TGTGCCGGCAGCCAGTCCGGGACAGGGAAAAACATTCAGTACTTC. It translates to CAGSQSGTGKNIQYF.